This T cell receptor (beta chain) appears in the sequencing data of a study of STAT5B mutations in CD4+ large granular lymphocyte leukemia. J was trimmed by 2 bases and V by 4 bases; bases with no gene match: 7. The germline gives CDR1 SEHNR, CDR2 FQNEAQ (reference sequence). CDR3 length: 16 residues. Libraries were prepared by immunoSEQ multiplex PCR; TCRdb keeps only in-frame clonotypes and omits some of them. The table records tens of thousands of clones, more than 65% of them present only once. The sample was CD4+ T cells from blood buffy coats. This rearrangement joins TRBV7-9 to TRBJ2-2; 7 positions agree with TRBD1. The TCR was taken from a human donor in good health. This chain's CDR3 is CASSSRDRANTGELFF. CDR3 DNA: TGTGCCAGCAGCTCCCGCGACAGGGCCAACACCGGGGAGCTGTTTTTT.